This TCR beta chain is from a study of blood T cell repertoires in COVID-19. Across the whole study: From T cells, B-cell-depleted T cells, or PBMCs came the material, which was cDNA or gDNA.

Clones were sequenced by immunoSEQ multiplex PCR, and TCRdb holds only the in-frame ones, with some missing. Of about 100,000 clones listed, 75% to 90% are singletons. The CDR3 runs to 16 residues. V gave up 2 bases and J gave up 4 bases, with 18 bases separating them. The germline V gene has CDR1 SGHRS and CDR2 YFSETQ. This clonotype was sampled from a man aged 45-60 years with acute or convalescent COVID-19. Sequencing was carried out using peripheral blood. The chain has TRBV5-1 and TRBJ2-5; D might be TRBD2 (7 bases). Written as DNA, the CDR3 is TGCGCCAGCAGCTTCGGCGGGGGCCGCGGGGGAGAGACCCAGTACTTC. The encoded protein is CASSFGGGRGGETQYF. Full variable domain (rest looked up from reference TRBV5-1 and TRBJ2-5): KAGVTQTPRYLIKTRGQQVTLSCSPISGHRSVSWYQQTPGQGLQFLFEYFSETQRNKGNFPGRFSGRQFSNSRSEMNVSTLELGDSALYLCASSFGGGRGGETQYFGPGTRLLVL.